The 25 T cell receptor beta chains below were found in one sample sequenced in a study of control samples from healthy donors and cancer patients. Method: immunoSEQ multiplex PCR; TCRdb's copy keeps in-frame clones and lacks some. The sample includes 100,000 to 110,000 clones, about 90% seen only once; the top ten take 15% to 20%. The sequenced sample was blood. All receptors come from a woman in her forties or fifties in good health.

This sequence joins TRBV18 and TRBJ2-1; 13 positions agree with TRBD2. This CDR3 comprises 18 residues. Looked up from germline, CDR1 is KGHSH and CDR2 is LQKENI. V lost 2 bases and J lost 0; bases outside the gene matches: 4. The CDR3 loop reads CASSPTGLAGSSYNEQFF. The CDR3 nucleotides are TGTGCCAGCTCACCAACGGGACTAGCGGGGAGCTCCTACAATGAGCAGTTCTTC.

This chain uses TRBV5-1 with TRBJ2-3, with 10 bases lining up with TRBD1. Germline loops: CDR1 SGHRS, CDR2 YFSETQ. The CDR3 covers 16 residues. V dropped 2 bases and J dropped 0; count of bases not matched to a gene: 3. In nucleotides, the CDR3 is TGCGCCAGCAGCTTCCGACAGGGGGCAAGCACAGATACGCAGTATTTT. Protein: CASSFRQGASTDTQYF.

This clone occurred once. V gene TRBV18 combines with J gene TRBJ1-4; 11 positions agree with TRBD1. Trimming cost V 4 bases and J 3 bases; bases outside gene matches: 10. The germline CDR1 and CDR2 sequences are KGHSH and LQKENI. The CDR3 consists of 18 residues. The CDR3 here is CASSLIGQGAGANEKLFF. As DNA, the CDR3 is TGTGCCAGCTCACTGATTGGACAGGGGGCAGGGGCTAATGAAAAACTGTTTTTT.

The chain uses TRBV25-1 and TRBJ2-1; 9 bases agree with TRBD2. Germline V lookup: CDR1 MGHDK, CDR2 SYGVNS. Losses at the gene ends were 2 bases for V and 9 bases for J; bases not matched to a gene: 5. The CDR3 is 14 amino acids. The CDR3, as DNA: TGTGCCAGCAGTGAACAGGGCGGGAGGGGTGAGCAGTTCTTC. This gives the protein CASSEQGGRGEQFF.

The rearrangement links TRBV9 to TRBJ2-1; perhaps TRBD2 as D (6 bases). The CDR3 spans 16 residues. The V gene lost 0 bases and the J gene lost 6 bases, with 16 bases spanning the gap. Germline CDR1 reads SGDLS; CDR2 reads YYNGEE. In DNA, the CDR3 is TGTGCCAGCAGCGTAGCTTCGAGGACTACGAGCAATGAGCAGTTCTTC. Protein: CASSVASRTTSNEQFF.

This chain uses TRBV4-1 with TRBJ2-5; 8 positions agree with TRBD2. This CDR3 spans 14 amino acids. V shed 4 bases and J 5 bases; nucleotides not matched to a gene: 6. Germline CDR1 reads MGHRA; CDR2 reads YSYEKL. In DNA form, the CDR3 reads TGCGCCAGCAGCCCCGGTGTAGCGGGGGAGACCCAGTACTTC. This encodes CASSPGVAGETQYF.

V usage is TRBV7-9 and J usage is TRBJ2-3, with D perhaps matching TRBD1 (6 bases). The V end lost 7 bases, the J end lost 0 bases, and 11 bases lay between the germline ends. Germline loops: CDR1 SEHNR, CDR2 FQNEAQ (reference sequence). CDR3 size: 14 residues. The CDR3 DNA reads TGTGCCAGCACCCTCAGGGGTAGCACAGATACGCAGTATTTT. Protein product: CASTLRGSTDTQYF.

The CDR3 region is CASMAQGGQDEQYF. The CDR3, as DNA: TGTGCCAGCATGGCCCAGGGGGGTCAAGACGAGCAGTACTTC. The chain links TRBV18 to TRBJ2-7; D may be TRBD1 (7 bases). CDR1 and CDR2 (germline): KGHSH, LQKENI. This CDR3 has 14 residues. Trimming removed 8 bases from V and 5 bases from J, with 19 bases in between.

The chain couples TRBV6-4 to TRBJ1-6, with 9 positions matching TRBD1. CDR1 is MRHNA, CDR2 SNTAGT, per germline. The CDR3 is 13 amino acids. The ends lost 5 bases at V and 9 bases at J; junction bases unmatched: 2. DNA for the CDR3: TGTGCCAGCAGTAGGGACAGGGTTTCACCCCTCCACTTT. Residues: CASSRDRVSPLHF.

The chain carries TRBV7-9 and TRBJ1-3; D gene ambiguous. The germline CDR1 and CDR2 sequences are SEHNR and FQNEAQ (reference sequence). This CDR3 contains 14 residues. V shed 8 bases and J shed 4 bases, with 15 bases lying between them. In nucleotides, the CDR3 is TGTGCCAGCCTAGGGAAGGGAGCCGGAAACACCATATATTTT. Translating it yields CASLGKGAGNTIYF.

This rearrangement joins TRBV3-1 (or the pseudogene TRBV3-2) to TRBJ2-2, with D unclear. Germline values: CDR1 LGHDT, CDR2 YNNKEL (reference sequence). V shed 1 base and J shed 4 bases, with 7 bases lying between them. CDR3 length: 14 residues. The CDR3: CASSQVWATGELFF. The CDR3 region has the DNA TGTGCCAGCAGCCAAGTTTGGGCCACCGGGGAGCTGTTTTTT.

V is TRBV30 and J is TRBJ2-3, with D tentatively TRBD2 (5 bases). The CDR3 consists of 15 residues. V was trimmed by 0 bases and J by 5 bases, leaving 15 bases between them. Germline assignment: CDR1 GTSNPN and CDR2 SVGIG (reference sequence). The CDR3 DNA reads TGTGCCTGGAGTGTACAACGGGCAGGAGGAGATACGCAGTATTTT. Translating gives CAWSVQRAGGDTQYF.

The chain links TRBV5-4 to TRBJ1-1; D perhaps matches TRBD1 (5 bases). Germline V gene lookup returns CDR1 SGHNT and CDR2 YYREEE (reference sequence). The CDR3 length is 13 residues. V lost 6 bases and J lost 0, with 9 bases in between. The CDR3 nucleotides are TGTGCCAGCACTGGGGGGGTGAACACTGAAGCTTTCTTT. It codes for CASTGGVNTEAFF.

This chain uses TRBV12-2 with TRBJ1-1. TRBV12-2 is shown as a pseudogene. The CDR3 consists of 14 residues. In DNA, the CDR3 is TGTGCAAGTCGCTTAGAATCGGGTAGCACTGAAGCTTTCTTT. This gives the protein CASRLESGSTEAFF.

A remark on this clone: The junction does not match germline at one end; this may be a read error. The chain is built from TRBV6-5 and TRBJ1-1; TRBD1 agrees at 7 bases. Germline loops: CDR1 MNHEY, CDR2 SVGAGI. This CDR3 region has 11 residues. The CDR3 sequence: CASTQGGAQNF. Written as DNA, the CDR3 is TGTGCCAGCACCCAGGGGGGGGCGCAGAACTTT.

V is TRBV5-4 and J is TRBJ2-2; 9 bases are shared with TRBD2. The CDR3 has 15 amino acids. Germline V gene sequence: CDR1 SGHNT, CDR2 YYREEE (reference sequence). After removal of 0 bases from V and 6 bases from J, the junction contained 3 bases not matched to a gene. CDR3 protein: CASSLVGLASGELFF. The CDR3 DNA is TGTGCCAGCAGCTTGGTGGGACTAGCATCCGGGGAGCTGTTTTTT.

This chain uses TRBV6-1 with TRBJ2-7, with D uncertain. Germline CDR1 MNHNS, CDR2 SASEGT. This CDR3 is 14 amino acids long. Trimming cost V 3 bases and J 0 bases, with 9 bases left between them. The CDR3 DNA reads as TGTGCCAGCAGTGAGGAACGGGTCTCCTACGAGCAGTACGTC. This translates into CASSEERVSYEQYV.

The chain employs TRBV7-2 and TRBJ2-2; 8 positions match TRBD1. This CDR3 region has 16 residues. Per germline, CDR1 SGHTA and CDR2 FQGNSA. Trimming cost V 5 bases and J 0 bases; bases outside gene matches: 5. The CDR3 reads CASSLYRGANTGELFF. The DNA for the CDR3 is TGTGCCAGCAGCCTCTACAGGGGGGCGAACACCGGGGAGCTGTTTTTT.

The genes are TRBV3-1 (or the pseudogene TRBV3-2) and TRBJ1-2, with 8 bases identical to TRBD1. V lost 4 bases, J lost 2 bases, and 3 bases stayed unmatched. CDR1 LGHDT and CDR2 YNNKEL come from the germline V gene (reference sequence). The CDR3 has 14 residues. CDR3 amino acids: CASSPRQGNYGYTF. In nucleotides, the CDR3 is TGTGCCAGCAGCCCGAGACAGGGGAACTATGGCTACACCTTC.

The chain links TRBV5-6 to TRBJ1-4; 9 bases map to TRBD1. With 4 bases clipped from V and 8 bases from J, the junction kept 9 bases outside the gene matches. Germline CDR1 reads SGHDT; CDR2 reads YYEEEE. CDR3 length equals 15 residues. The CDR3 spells CASSRGRDRAEKLFF. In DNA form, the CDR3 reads TGTGCCAGCAGCCGGGGGCGGGACAGGGCGGAAAAACTGTTTTTT.

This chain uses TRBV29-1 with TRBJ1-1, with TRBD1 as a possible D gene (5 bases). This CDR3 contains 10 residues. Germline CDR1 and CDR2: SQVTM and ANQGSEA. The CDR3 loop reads CGGGDVDAFF. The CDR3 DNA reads TGCGGGGGAGGGGACGTTGATGCTTTCTTT.

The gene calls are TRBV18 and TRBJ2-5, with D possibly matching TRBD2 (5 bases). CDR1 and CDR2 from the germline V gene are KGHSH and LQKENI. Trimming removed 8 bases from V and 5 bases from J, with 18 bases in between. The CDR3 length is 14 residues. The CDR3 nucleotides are TGTGCCAGCGCACTAGGCCGTTCACCTGAGACCCAGTACTTC. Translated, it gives CASALGRSPETQYF.

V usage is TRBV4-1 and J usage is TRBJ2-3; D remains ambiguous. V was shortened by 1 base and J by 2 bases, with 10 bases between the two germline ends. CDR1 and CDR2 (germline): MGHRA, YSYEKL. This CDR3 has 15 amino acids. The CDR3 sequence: CASSQGLRLTDTQYF. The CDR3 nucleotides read TGCGCCAGCAGCCAAGGACTCAGGCTCACAGATACGCAGTATTTT.

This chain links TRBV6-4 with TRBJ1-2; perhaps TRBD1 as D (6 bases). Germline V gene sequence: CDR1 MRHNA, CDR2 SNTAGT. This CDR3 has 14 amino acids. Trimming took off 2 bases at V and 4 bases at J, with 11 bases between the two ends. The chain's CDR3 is CASSDNRAGYGYTF. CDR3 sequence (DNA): TGTGCCAGCAGTGACAACAGGGCAGGCTATGGCTACACCTTC.

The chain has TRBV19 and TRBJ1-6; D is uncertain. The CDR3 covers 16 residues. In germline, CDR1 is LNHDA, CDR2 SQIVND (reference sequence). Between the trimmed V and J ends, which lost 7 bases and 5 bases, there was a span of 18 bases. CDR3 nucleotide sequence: TGTGCCAGTACGAACCCGCGTCCAGAAGATAATTCACCCCTCCACTTT. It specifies CASTNPRPEDNSPLHF.